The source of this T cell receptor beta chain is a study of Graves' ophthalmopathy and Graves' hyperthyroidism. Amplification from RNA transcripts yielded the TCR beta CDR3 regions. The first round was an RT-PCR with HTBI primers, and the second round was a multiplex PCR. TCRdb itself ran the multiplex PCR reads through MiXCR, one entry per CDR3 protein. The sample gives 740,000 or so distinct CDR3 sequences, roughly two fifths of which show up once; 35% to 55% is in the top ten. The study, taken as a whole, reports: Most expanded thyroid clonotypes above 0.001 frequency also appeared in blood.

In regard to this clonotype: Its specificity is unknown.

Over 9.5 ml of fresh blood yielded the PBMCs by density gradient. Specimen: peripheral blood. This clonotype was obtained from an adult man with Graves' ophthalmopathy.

The DNA for the CDR3 is TGTGCCACCAGCAGCCAAGAGATTGGGCAGCGGAATTCACCCCTCCACTTT. Amino acids: CATSSQEIGQRNSPLHF. V is TRBV15 and J is TRBJ1-6; D is unresolved. V was pared by 3 bases and J by 7 bases, with 19 bases between. The CDR3 is 17 residues long. Per the germline V gene, CDR1 is LNHNV and CDR2 is YYDKDF (reference sequence).